This is a list of T cell receptor beta chains from one sample in a study of blood T cells in healthy people across ages. TCRdb analysed the 5' RACE reads with MiXCR anew, one entry per CDR3 protein. The sample has 1.8 million or so distinct CDR3 sequences, about 39% seen once; the top ten hold 20% to 25%. The sample consisted of blood. These receptors came from a human donor in good health. CDR3s include the opening cysteine and the closing phenylalanine or tryptophan. The order of the fields is CDR3 length, J gene, V gene, clone size, D gene, CDR3 protein, CDR3 DNA. D genes are given only for firm matches. The size of a clone is reported for some rows only, either as once, few or many, or as a class for expanded clones.

18,TRBJ2-1,TRBV6-2/TRBV6-3,once,TRBD2,CTSSYGRGEAGGSNEQFF,TGTACCAGCAGTTACGGGAGGGGTGAGGCGGGGGGGAGCAATGAGCAGTTCTTC
12,TRBJ1-4,TRBV5-1,-,TRBD1,CGDGQGNEKLFF,TGCGGCGACGGACAGGGGAATGAAAAACTGTTTTTT
14,TRBJ1-2,TRBV6-2/TRBV6-3,-,-,CASSLRGRIYGYTF,TGTGCCAGCAGTCTAAGGGGACGGATCTATGGCTACACCTTC
12,TRBJ2-1,TRBV7-2,-,-,CASIKLWFTEFF,TGTGCCAGCATCAAACTCTGGTTTACCGAGTTCTTC
16,TRBJ1-4,TRBV29-1,-,TRBD1,CSVSGTGSATNEKLFF,TGCAGCGTTTCCGGGACAGGGTCTGCAACTAATGAAAAACTGTTTTTT
15,TRBJ2-1,TRBV7-2,few,-,CASSLISYGSNEQFF,TGTGCCAGCAGCTTAATCTCTTACGGGAGCAATGAGCAGTTCTTC
15,TRBJ2-1,TRBV9,many,-,CASSEGGSSYNEQFF,TGTGCCAGCAGCGAGGGGGGGAGCTCCTACAATGAGCAGTTCTTC
15,TRBJ1-2,TRBV5-6,-,TRBD1,CASSHQDRSLYGYTF,TGTGCCAGCAGCCATCAGGACAGGTCCCTCTATGGCTACACCTTC
11,TRBJ2-1,TRBV12-3/TRBV12-4,few,-,CASSLGGDRFF,TGTGCCAGCAGTTTAGGTGGGGATAGGTTCTTC
14,TRBJ1-2,TRBV4-2,-,TRBD1,CASSHEQGQGRYTF,TGTGCCAGCAGCCACGAGCAAGGACAGGGGCGCTACACCTTC
14,TRBJ1-2,TRBV7-9,few,TRBD1,CASIGQGVIYGYTF,TGTGCCAGCATCGGACAGGGGGTGATTTATGGCTACACCTTC
17,TRBJ1-2,TRBV16,-,-,CASSQSGGTAANYGYTF,TGTGCCAGCAGCCAATCGGGGGGGACGGCAGCGAACTATGGCTACACCTTC